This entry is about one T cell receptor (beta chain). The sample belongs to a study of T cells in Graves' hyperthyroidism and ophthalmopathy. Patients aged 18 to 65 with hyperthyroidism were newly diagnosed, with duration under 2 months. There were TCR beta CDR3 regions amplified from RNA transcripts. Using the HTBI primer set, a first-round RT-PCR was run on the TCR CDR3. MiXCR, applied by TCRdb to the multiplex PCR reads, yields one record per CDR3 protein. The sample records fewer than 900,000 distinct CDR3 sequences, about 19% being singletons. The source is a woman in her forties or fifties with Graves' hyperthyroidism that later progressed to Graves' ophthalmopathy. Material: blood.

The CDR3 protein is CASSIQRTGNPEAFF. The CDR3 DNA reads as TGTGCCAGTAGTATCCAGCGGACAGGTAACCCTGAAGCTTTCTTT. The chain carries TRBV19 and TRBJ1-1; TRBD1 aligns across 7 bases. The germline V gene has CDR1 LNHDA and CDR2 SQIVND (reference sequence). This CDR3 is 15 amino acids long. V lost 3 bases and J lost 6; bases outside the gene matches: 10.